This T cell receptor beta chain derives from a study of blood T cell repertoires in COVID-19. Study-wide context: The samples span acute and convalescent COVID-19 from the United States, Italy and Spain.

Profiling relied on immunoSEQ multiplex PCR, and the TCRdb table lists in-frame clones only, not all of them. This sample carries about 250,000 clones, around 88% of them seen once, and the ten largest clones take 5% to 6.5%. Recruited during active infection, patients (from Seattle) were subsequently followed longitudinally. Germline V gene data show CDR1 as MGHRA and CDR2 as YSYEKL. The CDR3 extends over 14 amino acids. Losses at the gene ends were 1 base for V and 3 bases for J; bases not matched to a gene: 2. The TCR originated in a woman in her 30s with COVID-19, enrolled during active disease. The source material was peripheral blood. The V gene is TRBV4-1, the J gene TRBJ1-2; TRBD1 matches at 7 bases. CDR3 residues: CASSQVDRDYGYTF. The CDR3 coding sequence is TGCGCCAGCAGCCAAGTCGACAGGGACTATGGCTACACCTTC.